This TCR beta chain was recorded in a study of blood T cells in healthy people across ages. Of note for this clonotype: The antigen is not known.

Study-level results: With donor CMV status unknown, expanded clonotype changes were possibly confounded.

For the second PCR, which ran for about 6 to 11 cycles, a sample-barcoded 5' primer and a J-beta primer mix were used. TCRdb re-derived calls from the 5' RACE reads in MiXCR, one entry per CDR3 protein. The table lists approximately 810,000 distinct CDR3 sequences, 25% to 30% of them singletons. Input material: blood. This TCR derives from a woman aged 80 or over in good health.

The CDR3 DNA is TGCGCCAGCAGCTGGGGGACAGGGGAACCAGGGACCCAGTACTTC. Translation gives CASSWGTGEPGTQYF. The chain recombines TRBV5-1 with TRBJ2-7, with 10 bases matching TRBD1. The DNA end is more similar to TRBJ2-5, so the J call may be wrong. CDR1 and CDR2 (germline): SGHRS, YFSETQ. The CDR3 is 15 amino acids.